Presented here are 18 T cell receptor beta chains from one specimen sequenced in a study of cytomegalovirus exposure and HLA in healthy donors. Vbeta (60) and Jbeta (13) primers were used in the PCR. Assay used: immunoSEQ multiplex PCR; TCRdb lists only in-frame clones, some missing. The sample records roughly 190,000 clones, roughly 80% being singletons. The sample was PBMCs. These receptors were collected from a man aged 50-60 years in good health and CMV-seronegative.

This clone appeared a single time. The CDR3 DNA sequence: TGCAGCGTCTCCGGGACAGGGAACCACCCCCAGTACTTC. It encodes CSVSGTGNHPQYF. The rearrangement uses TRBV29-1 and TRBJ2-5, with 9 bases matching TRBD1. This CDR3 contains 13 residues. Looked up from germline, CDR1 is SQVTM and CDR2 is ANQGSEA. V shed 6 bases, J shed 9 bases, and the junction held 11 bases outside the gene matches.

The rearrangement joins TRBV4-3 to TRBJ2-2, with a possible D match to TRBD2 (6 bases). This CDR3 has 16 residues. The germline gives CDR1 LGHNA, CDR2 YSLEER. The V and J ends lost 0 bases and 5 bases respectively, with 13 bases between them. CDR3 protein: CASSQEPGGGTGELFF. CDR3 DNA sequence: TGCGCCAGCAGCCAAGAACCCGGGGGAGGTACCGGGGAGCTGTTTTTT.

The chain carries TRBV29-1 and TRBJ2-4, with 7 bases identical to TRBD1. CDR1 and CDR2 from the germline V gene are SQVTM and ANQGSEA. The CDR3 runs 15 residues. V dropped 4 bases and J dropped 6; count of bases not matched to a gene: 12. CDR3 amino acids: CSVGLVTGAGNIQYF. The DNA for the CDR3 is TGCAGCGTTGGCCTCGTAACAGGGGCGGGAAACATTCAGTACTTC.

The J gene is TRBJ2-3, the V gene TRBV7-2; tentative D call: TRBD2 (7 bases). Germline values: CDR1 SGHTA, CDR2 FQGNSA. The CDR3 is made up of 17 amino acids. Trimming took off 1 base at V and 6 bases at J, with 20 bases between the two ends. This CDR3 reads CASSLVLGNGGPDTQYF. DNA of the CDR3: TGTGCCAGCAGCTTAGTTCTCGGGAACGGGGGGCCGGATACGCAGTATTTT.

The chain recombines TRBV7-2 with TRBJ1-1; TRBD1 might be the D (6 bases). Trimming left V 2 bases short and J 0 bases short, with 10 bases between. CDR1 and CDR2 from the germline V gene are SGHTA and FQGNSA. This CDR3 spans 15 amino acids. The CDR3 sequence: CASSLRTAMNTEAFF. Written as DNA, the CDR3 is TGTGCCAGCAGCTTAAGGACAGCCATGAACACTGAAGCTTTCTTT.

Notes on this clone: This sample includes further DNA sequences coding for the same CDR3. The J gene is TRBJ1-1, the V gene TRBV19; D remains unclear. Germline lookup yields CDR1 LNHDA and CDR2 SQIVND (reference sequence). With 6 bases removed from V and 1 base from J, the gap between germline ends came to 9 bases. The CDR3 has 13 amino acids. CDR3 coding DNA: TGTGCCAGTAGCGATCGAGGGAACACTGAAGCTTTCTTT. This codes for CASSDRGNTEAFF.

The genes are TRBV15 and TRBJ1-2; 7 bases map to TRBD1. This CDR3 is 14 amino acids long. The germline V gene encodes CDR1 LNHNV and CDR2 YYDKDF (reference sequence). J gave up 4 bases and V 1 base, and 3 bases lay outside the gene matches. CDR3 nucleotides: TGTGCCACCAGCAGAGGGGACAGTATCTATGGCTACACCTTC. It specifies CATSRGDSIYGYTF.

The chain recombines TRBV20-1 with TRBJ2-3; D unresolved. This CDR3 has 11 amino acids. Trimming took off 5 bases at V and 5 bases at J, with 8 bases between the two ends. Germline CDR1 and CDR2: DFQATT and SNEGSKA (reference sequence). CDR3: CSASQLDTQYF. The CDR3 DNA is TGCAGTGCTTCCCAGTTAGATACGCAGTATTTT.

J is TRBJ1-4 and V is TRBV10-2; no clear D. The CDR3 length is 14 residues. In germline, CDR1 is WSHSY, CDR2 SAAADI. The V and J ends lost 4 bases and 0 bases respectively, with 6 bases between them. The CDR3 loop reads CASSASTTNEKLFF. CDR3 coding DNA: TGCGCCAGCAGTGCGTCTACAACTAATGAAAAACTGTTTTTT.

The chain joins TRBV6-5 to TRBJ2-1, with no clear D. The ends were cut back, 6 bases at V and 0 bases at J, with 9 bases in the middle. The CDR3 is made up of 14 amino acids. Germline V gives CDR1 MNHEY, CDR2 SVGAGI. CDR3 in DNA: TGTGCCAGCAGGAGCCTAAGCTCCTACAATGAGCAGTTCTTC. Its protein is CASRSLSSYNEQFF.

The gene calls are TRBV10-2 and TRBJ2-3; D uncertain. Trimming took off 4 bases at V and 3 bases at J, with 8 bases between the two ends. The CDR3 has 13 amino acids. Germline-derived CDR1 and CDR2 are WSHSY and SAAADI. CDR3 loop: CASSGLATDTQYF. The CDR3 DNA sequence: TGCGCCAGCAGTGGTTTAGCAACAGATACGCAGTATTTT.

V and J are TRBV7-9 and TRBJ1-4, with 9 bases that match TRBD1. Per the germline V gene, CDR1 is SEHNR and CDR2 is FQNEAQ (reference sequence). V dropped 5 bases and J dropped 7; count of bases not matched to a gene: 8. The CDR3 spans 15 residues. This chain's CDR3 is CASSASGQGLEKLFF. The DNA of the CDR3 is TGTGCCAGCAGCGCATCGGGACAGGGTCTTGAAAAACTGTTTTTT.

CDR3 bases: TGCAGCGTCGCCATCGCGGGCCGTTGGGCTGGCACAGATACGCAGTATTTT. Residues: CSVAIAGRWAGTDTQYF. The chain is built from TRBV29-1 and TRBJ2-3, with D possibly matching TRBD2 (5 bases). Germline CDR1 and CDR2: SQVTM and ANQGSEA. The CDR3 is 17 amino acids. Deletions cut 6 bases from V and 1 base from J, with 23 bases between.

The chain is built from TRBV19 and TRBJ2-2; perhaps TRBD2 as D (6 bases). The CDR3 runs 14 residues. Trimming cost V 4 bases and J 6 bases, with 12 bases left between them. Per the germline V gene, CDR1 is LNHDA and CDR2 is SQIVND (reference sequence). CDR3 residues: CASSTGAGAGELFF. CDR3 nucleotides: TGTGCCAGTAGTACGGGAGCGGGCGCCGGGGAGCTGTTTTTT.

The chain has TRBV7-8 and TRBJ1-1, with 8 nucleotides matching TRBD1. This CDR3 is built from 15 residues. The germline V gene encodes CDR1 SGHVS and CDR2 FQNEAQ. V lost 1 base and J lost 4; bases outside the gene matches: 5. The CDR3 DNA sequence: TGTGCCAGCAGCTTAGTTGGACAGGGAATCACTGAAGCTTTCTTT. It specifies CASSLVGQGITEAFF.

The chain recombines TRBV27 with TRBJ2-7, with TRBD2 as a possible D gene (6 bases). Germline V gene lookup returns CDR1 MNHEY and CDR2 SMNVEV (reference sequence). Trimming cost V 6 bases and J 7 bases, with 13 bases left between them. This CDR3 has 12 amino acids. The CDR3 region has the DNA TGTGCCAGCAGCCTCCGAGCGGGTGAGCAGTACTTC. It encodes CASSLRAGEQYF.

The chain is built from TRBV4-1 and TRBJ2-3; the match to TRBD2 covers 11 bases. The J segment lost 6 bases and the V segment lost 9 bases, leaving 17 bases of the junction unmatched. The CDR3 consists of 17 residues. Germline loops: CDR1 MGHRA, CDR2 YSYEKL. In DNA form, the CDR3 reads TGCGCCAGTACACCGGGACTAGCGGCCGGGGGTAGGGATACGCAGTATTTT. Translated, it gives CASTPGLAAGGRDTQYF.

The CDR3 loop reads CASSRLLAGIKEQYF. In nucleotides, the CDR3 is TGCGCCAGCAGCCGCCTACTAGCGGGGATTAAGGAGCAGTACTTC. This rearrangement joins TRBV4-1 to TRBJ2-7; 10 bases line up with TRBD2. Germline trimming cut 4 bases from V and 7 bases from J; bases unmatched to any gene: 10. Germline values: CDR1 MGHRA, CDR2 YSYEKL. There are 15 residues in the CDR3.